Each of the 12 T cell receptor beta chains below was sequenced from the same sample in a study of T cell repertoires in cytomegalovirus infection. TCRdb redid the calling of the reads with MiXCR, one entry per CDR3 protein. The sample yields approximately 140,000 distinct CDR3 sequences, approximately 8.8% seen once. The sample was PBMCs. These receptors came from a human donor in good health (CMV status not recorded). Some clones in this sample may be carry-over from other donors' samples.

This clonotype was detected ten times or more. The chain links TRBV27 to TRBJ2-1; D might be TRBD2 (7 bases). V was trimmed by 7 bases and J by 15 bases, leaving 22 bases between them. The CDR3 runs 13 residues. CDR1 and CDR2 (germline): MNHEY, SMNVEV (reference sequence). This CDR3 is CASTLGGAAGWFF. In nucleotides, the CDR3 is TGTGCCAGCACCCTTGGGGGGGCCGCTGGGTGGTTCTTC.

This clonotype has at least ten counts. The chain links TRBV6-5 to TRBJ1-2, with D uncertain. The CDR3 extends over 14 amino acids. Trimming cost V 0 bases and J 8 bases, with 13 bases left between them. The germline gives CDR1 MNHEY, CDR2 SVGAGI. The CDR3 sequence: CASSYSSAGGGYTF. CDR3 coding DNA: TGTGCCAGCAGTTACTCGAGCGCCGGAGGAGGCTACACCTTC.

At least ten counts were recorded for this clonotype. The chain has TRBV28 and TRBJ2-3, with D maybe TRBD2 (6 bases). The V end was cut by 5 bases, the J end by 1 base, with 13 bases between. CDR3 size: 15 residues. The germline CDR1 and CDR2 sequences are MDHEN and SYDVKM. The CDR3 region is CASSLAGTGTDTQYF. DNA of the CDR3: TGTGCCAGCAGTCTCGCGGGGACGGGCACAGATACGCAGTATTTT.

To note about this clonotype: One end of the junction varies from germline; a read error may be responsible. This sequence joins TRBV10-3 and TRBJ2-1; TRBD2 might be the D (5 bases). The CDR3 runs 16 residues. From germline, CDR1 is ENHRY and CDR2 SYGVKD. This CDR3 is CAIRESLASSYNAQCF. The CDR3 DNA reads as TGTGCCATCAGGGAAAGTCTGGCTAGCAGCTACAATGCGCAGTGCTTC.

The chain carries TRBV12-3 or TRBV12-4 and TRBJ1-5; TRBD1 matches 7 bases. The CDR3 sequence is 16 residues long. The V segment lost 6 bases and the J segment 3 bases; nucleotides outside the gene matches: 11. CDR3 residues: CASSLGTVGNNQPQHF. The CDR3 bases are TGTGCCAGCAGCCTCGGGACAGTTGGGAACAATCAGCCCCAGCATTTT.

In this sample, this clonotype turned up many times. The chain uses TRBV20-1 and TRBJ2-2, with 8 positions matching TRBD2. Losses at the gene ends were 0 bases for V and 1 base for J; bases not matched to a gene: 7. The CDR3 is 17 amino acids. Germline V gives CDR1 DFQATT, CDR2 SNEGSKA (reference sequence). The CDR3 spells CSARDGKAGVNTGELFF. In DNA, the CDR3 is TGCAGTGCTAGAGATGGAAAAGCGGGGGTGAACACCGGGGAGCTGTTTTTT.

This clonotype was seen repeatedly, ten times or more. The CDR3 DNA reads TGTGCCAGCAGCCCTTTTGGGGGGCTGAACACTGAAGCTTTCTTT. Translated: CASSPFGGLNTEAFF. The chain employs TRBV7-2 and TRBJ1-1; possible D gene TRBD1, 6 bases. V was shortened by 5 bases and J by 0 bases, with 13 bases between the two germline ends. The CDR3 is made up of 15 amino acids. CDR1 is SGHTA, CDR2 FQGNSA, per germline.

This clonotype appeared a few times. This chain connects TRBV2 to TRBJ2-1, with unresolved D. The germline V gene encodes CDR1 SNHLY and CDR2 FYNNEI. CDR3 length: 13 amino acids. V was trimmed by 4 bases and J by 5 bases, leaving 9 bases between them. The CDR3 bases are TGTGCCAGCAGTGGGACCGTGGACAATGAGCAGTTCTTC. Residues: CASSGTVDNEQFF.

The V gene is TRBV20-1, the J gene TRBJ2-3; possibly TRBD1 or TRBD2 for D (5 bases each). This CDR3 contains 15 residues. The germline gives CDR1 DFQATT, CDR2 SNEGSKA (reference sequence). The V end lost 2 bases, the J end lost 0 bases, and 12 bases lay between the germline ends. In DNA, the CDR3 is TGCAGTGCTAGATCGGGGCGAGTGAGCACAGATACGCAGTATTTT. Its protein product is CSARSGRVSTDTQYF.

The sample holds many counts of this clonotype. The J gene is TRBJ1-5, the V gene TRBV2; the D is unclear. Germline values: CDR1 SNHLY, CDR2 FYNNEI. There are 14 residues in the CDR3. With 6 bases removed from V and 4 bases from J, the gap between germline ends came to 13 bases. The CDR3 DNA is TGTGCCAGCAGGGAACACCCCGGGAATCAGCCCCAGCATTTT. Translated, it gives CASREHPGNQPQHF.

The sample holds a few counts of this clonotype. The CDR3 nucleotides read TGTGCCATCAGTGTGGGGGCTGGGAACACTGAAGCTTTCTTT. It yields the protein CAISVGAGNTEAFF. The rearrangement links TRBV10-3 to TRBJ1-1, with D possibly being TRBD1 (6 bases). In germline, CDR1 is ENHRY, CDR2 SYGVKD. The CDR3 extends over 14 amino acids. Trimming took off 4 bases at V and 1 base at J, with 10 bases between the two ends.

In this sample, this clonotype turned up a few times. The gene calls are TRBV7-9 and TRBJ1-6; TRBD1 matches 10 bases. J lost 10 bases, V lost 0 bases, and 3 bases had no gene match. CDR1 and CDR2 (germline): SEHNR, FQNEAQ (reference sequence). This CDR3 region has 15 residues. This CDR3 is CASSLAGQGTSPLHF. The CDR3 DNA sequence: TGTGCCAGCAGCTTAGCGGGACAGGGGACATCACCCCTCCACTTT.